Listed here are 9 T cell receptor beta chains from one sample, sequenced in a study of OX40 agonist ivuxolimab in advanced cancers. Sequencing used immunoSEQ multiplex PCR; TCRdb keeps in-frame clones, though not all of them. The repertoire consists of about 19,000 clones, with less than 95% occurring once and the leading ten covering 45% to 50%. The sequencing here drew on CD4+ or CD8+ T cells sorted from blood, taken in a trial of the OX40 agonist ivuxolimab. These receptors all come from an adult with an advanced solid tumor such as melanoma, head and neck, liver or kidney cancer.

CDR3 bases: TGTGCCAGCGCCCCGGGGGCCGGCGGGTTCTATGGCTACACCTTC. Amino acid sequence: CASAPGAGGFYGYTF. This rearrangement joins TRBV6-5 to TRBJ1-2; weak D call: TRBD1 (6 bases). The CDR3 runs 15 residues. V dropped 8 bases and J dropped 4 bases, with 20 bases sitting between them. Germline lookup yields CDR1 MNHEY and CDR2 SVGAGI.

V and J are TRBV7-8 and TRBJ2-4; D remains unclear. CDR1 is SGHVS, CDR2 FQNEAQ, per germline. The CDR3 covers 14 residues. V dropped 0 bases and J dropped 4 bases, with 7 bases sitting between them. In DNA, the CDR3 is TGTGCCAGCAGCTTAGCGTTAGGGAAAAACATTCAGTACTTC. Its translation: CASSLALGKNIQYF. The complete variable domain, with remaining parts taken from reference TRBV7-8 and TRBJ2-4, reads GAGVSQSPRYKVAKRGQDVALRCDPISGHVSLFWYQQALGQGPEFLTYFQNEAQLDKSGLPSDRFFAERPEGSVSTLKIQRTQQEDSAVYLCASSLALGKNIQYFGAGTRLSVL.

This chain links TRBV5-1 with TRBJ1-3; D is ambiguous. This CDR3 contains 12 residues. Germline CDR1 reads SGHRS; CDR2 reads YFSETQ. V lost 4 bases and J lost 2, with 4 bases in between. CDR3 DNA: TGCGCCAGCAGCGCACCTGGAAACACCATATATTTT. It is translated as CASSAPGNTIYF.

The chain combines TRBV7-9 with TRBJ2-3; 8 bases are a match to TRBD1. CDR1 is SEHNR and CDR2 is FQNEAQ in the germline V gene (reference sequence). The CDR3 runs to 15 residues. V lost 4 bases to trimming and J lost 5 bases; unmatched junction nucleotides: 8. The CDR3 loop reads CASSSPLDREDTQYF. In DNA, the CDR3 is TGTGCCAGCAGCTCCCCCCTGGACAGGGAAGATACGCAGTATTTT.

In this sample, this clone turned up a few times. The CDR3 DNA reads TGTGCCAGCAGAGATACAGGGGGCACTGAAGCTTTCTTT. It is translated as CASRDTGGTEAFF. The chain joins TRBV6-1 to TRBJ1-1, with 8 bases identical to TRBD1. V lost 6 bases, J lost 4 bases, and 4 bases stayed unmatched. Germline V CDR1 and CDR2: MNHNS, SASEGT. This CDR3 contains 13 residues.

CDR3 in amino acids: CASSSTVDRGPDTQYF. For the CDR3, the DNA is TGTGCCAGCAGTTCCACGGTTGACAGGGGCCCAGATACGCAGTATTTT. The rearrangement links TRBV6-5 to TRBJ2-3, with TRBD1 identical over 8 bases. There are 16 residues in the CDR3. The germline gives CDR1 MNHEY, CDR2 SVGAGI. J was trimmed by 4 bases and V by 4 bases; bases with no gene match: 10.

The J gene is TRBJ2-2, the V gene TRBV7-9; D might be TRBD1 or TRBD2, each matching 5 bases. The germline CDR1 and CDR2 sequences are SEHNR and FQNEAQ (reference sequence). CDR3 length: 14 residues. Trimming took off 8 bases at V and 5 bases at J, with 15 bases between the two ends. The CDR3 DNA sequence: TGTGCCAGCCTCGACGGGGCGAGAACCGGGGAGCTGTTTTTT. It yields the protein CASLDGARTGELFF.

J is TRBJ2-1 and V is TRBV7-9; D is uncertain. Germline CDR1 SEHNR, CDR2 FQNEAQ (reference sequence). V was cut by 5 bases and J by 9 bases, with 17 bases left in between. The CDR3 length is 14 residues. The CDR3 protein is CASSPALRIFEQFF. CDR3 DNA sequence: TGTGCCAGCAGCCCGGCACTTAGAATATTTGAGCAGTTCTTC. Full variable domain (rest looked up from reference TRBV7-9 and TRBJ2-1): DTGVSQNPRHKITKRGQNVTFRCDPISEHNRLYWYRQTLGQGPEFLTYFQNEAQLEKSRLLSDRFSAERPKGSFSTLEIQRTEQGDSAMYLCASSPALRIFEQFFGPGTRLTVL.

The CDR3 DNA is TGTGCCAGCATTGATGCGGTCCCCTCCTACAATGAGCAGTTCTTC. Its translation: CASIDAVPSYNEQFF. This sequence joins TRBV2 and TRBJ2-1; no definite D call. The CDR3 runs 15 residues. Germline loops: CDR1 SNHLY, CDR2 FYNNEI. V lost 7 bases and J 0 bases, leaving 13 bases between the germline ends.